These 6 T cell receptor beta chains were sequenced from one sample in a study of Graves' ophthalmopathy and Graves' hyperthyroidism. Amplified material comprised TCR beta CDR3 regions derived from RNA transcripts. Investigators did first-round RT-PCR with HTBI primers, then second-round multiplex PCR. TCRdb re-called the multiplex PCR reads with MiXCR, one entry per CDR3 protein. Of 300,000 to 500,000 distinct CDR3 sequences in the sample, roughly 14% were seen once. The sample consisted of peripheral blood. Receptors were obtained from a woman aged 18-29 years with stable Graves' hyperthyroidism.

This clonotype was seen ten or more times. Mismatch with germline at one junction end may stem from a read error. This chain connects TRBV5-1 to TRBJ1-1; D is perhaps TRBD1 (6 bases). From germline, CDR1 is SGHRS and CDR2 YFSETQ. The CDR3 has 14 amino acids. The CDR3 reads CASSFRGLNTEAFF. CDR3 in DNA: TGTGCCAGCAGTTTCAGGGGCCTTAACACTGAAGCTTTCTTT.

This clonotype was seen repeatedly, ten times or more. The V gene is TRBV11-1, the J gene TRBJ1-5; weak D call: TRBD1 (5 bases). The V and J ends lost 5 bases and 6 bases respectively, with 17 bases between them. The CDR3 has 15 amino acids. Per germline, CDR1 SGHAT and CDR2 FQDESV (reference sequence). This CDR3 is CASSRDGLGVQPQHF. In DNA form, the CDR3 reads TGTGCCAGCAGCAGGGACGGTTTGGGTGTTCAGCCCCAGCATTTT.

This clonotype has at least ten counts. The V and J genes are TRBV12-3 or TRBV12-4 and TRBJ1-2; 7 nucleotides agree with TRBD1. J lost 8 bases, V lost 6 bases, and 9 bases had no gene match. CDR3 length equals 13 residues. CDR3 amino acids: CASSLGTAGGYTF. The CDR3 DNA follows: TGTGCCAGCAGCTTGGGGACAGCCGGGGGCTACACCTTC.

This clonotype occurred many times. V and J are TRBV20-1 and TRBJ1-2; D is undetermined. Trimming shortened V by 4 bases and J by 8 bases, and 11 bases separated the two germline ends. Germline CDR1 is DFQATT and CDR2 is SNEGSKA (reference sequence). The CDR3 loop spans 11 amino acids. The CDR3 DNA sequence: TGCAGTGCTAACAGAAACGGAGGCTACACCTTC. Its translation is CSANRNGGYTF.

This clonotype was found many times. The CDR3 sequence is CASSFEQGPNYGYTF. The CDR3 DNA follows: TGTGCCAGCAGCTTTGAACAGGGCCCCAACTATGGCTACACCTTC. The chain couples TRBV7-2 to TRBJ1-2, with D perhaps matching TRBD1 (6 bases). V was clipped by 3 bases and J by 2 bases, with 13 bases between them. The germline gives CDR1 SGHTA, CDR2 FQGNSA. The CDR3 is 15 amino acids.

This clonotype was seen at least ten times. V and J are TRBV6-1 and TRBJ1-2; D is uncertain. The germline V gene encodes CDR1 MNHNS and CDR2 SASEGT. CDR3 length equals 15 residues. V dropped 1 base and J dropped 4 bases, with 13 bases sitting between them. The CDR3 DNA sequence: TGTGCCAGCAGTGAAGTCAGCAGGAGGGTCTATGGCTACACCTTC. Amino acids: CASSEVSRRVYGYTF.